Below, 31 T cell receptor beta chains from the same sample are listed, as sequenced in a study of shared clonotypes between healthy human individuals. Profiled with immunoSEQ multiplex PCR; TCRdb holds only in-frame clones, not every one. The sample comprises 2,500,000 or so clones, over 85% of which are singletons, and around 0.37% rests with the top ten. Sequencing input: naive CD4+ T cells from PBMCs. Subset given: CD45RA+ positively selected. The receptors shown here come from a man younger than 30 in good health. Some clones in this sample may be carry-over from other donors' samples.

This sequence joins TRBV4-2 and TRBJ2-3; 9 nucleotides align to TRBD2. Germline V gives CDR1 LGHNA, CDR2 YNFKEQ. The CDR3 length is 15 residues. Germline trimming cut 3 bases from V and 4 bases from J; bases unmatched to any gene: 5. CDR3 sequence reads: CASSHRSGSPDTQYF. CDR3 DNA: TGTGCCAGCAGCCACCGTAGCGGGAGTCCAGATACGCAGTATTTT.

This CDR3 reads CASSPGLAGVGETQYF. The CDR3 coding sequence is TGCGCCAGCAGCCCTGGACTAGCGGGAGTTGGAGAGACCCAGTACTTC. This rearrangement joins TRBV5-1 to TRBJ2-5, with TRBD2 identical over 13 bases. J gave up 4 bases and V 4 bases, and 7 bases lay outside the gene matches. Germline CDR1 is SGHRS and CDR2 is YFSETQ. There are 16 residues in the CDR3. Complete variable domain (other parts from reference TRBV5-1 and TRBJ2-5): KAGVTQTPRYLIKTRGQQVTLSCSPISGHRSVSWYQQTPGQGLQFLFEYFSETQRNKGNFPGRFSGRQFSNSRSEMNVSTLELGDSALYLCASSPGLAGVGETQYFGPGTRLLVL.

The chain has TRBV9 and TRBJ2-1, with a tentative D call TRBD2 (5 bases). Germline CDR1 is SGDLS and CDR2 is YYNGEE. CDR3 length: 16 amino acids. V lost 5 bases and J 6 bases, leaving 21 bases between the germline ends. CDR3 sequence: CASRPVGEGLGNEQFF. The CDR3 DNA is TGTGCCAGCAGGCCCGTCGGGGAAGGATTGGGCAATGAGCAGTTCTTC.

Notes on this clone: One end of the junction does not line up with germline, which may come from a read error. The V and J genes are TRBV18 and TRBJ2-2; D is possibly TRBD2 (6 bases). The CDR3 loop spans 17 amino acids. CDR1 is KGHSH and CDR2 is LQKENI in the germline V gene. CDR3 sequence (DNA): TGTGCCAGCTCGCCACCCCAAGGAGCGGGCGGTGGCGGGGAGCTGTTTTTT. This sequence encodes CASSPPQGAGGGGELFF.

V gene TRBV4-1 combines with J gene TRBJ1-5; D may be TRBD1 (6 bases). The CDR3 covers 15 residues. Trimming shortened V by 4 bases and J by 6 bases, and 16 bases separated the two germline ends. The germline gives CDR1 MGHRA, CDR2 YSYEKL. The CDR3 here is CASSLPGARGQPQHF. In DNA form, the CDR3 reads TGCGCCAGCAGCCTACCCGGGGCCAGGGGTCAGCCCCAGCATTTT.

A word on this clone: Given a much more abundant clone one base away, this may be a read error. Other DNA sequences in this specimen translate into the identical CDR3. The chain has TRBV5-1 and TRBJ2-5; no firm D call. In germline, CDR1 is SGHRS, CDR2 YFSETQ. This CDR3 spans 12 amino acids. The CDR3 DNA reads TGCGCCAGCAGCTTGGACCAAGAAACCCAGTACTTC. Its translation is CASSLDQETQYF.

The J gene is TRBJ1-1, the V gene TRBV6-1; D unresolved. Trimming pared 0 bases from V and 1 base from J, leaving 9 bases between. The CDR3 spans 15 residues. Germline assignment: CDR1 MNHNS and CDR2 SASEGT. The CDR3 protein is CASSEAVRPNTEAFF. The CDR3 DNA reads TGTGCCAGCAGTGAAGCGGTGCGACCGAACACTGAAGCTTTCTTT.

The chain is built from TRBV5-1 and TRBJ1-3; 7 bases are a match to TRBD1. Germline assignment: CDR1 SGHRS and CDR2 YFSETQ. This CDR3 contains 16 residues. Trimming removed 4 bases from V and 0 bases from J; junction bases left unmatched: 7. The CDR3 nucleotides read TGCGCCAGCAGCGATACAGGGGTCCACTCTGGAAACACCATATATTTT. Translating it yields CASSDTGVHSGNTIYF.

This chain joins TRBV9 and TRBJ2-5; 11 nucleotides align to TRBD2. Unmatched junction bases numbered 6, after V lost 3 bases and J lost 5 bases. The CDR3 extends over 15 amino acids. Germline-derived CDR1 and CDR2 are SGDLS and YYNGEE. The CDR3 nucleotides read TGTGCCAGCAGCGCCTTAGCGGGAGGGGGGGAGACCCAGTACTTC. Its translation: CASSALAGGGETQYF.

The chain uses TRBV6-5 and TRBJ1-4, with 7 bases aligning to TRBD1. The germline V gene encodes CDR1 MNHEY and CDR2 SVGAGI. The length of the CDR3 is 15 residues. Losses at the gene ends were 2 bases for V and 8 bases for J; bases not matched to a gene: 8. The CDR3 DNA follows: TGTGCCAGCAGTTACACCGCCGGGACAGTAGAAAAACTGTTTTTT. It specifies CASSYTAGTVEKLFF.

The chain carries TRBV9 and TRBJ1-1; weak D call: TRBD1 (5 bases). V was clipped by 0 bases and J by 6 bases, with 12 bases between them. Germline V lookup: CDR1 SGDLS, CDR2 YYNGEE. The CDR3 covers 14 residues. The CDR3 reads CASSVDDSRPEAFF. CDR3 nucleotides: TGTGCCAGCAGCGTAGATGACAGTCGGCCTGAAGCTTTCTTT.

The V call is TRBV7-8, the J call TRBJ2-2, with 10 bases identical to TRBD1. The germline gives CDR1 SGHVS, CDR2 FQNEAQ. Trimming cost V 8 bases and J 5 bases; bases outside gene matches: 2. There are 13 residues in the CDR3. The CDR3 spells CASRDRGTGELFF. As DNA, the CDR3 is TGTGCCAGCCGGGACAGGGGTACCGGGGAGCTGTTTTTT.

The chain links TRBV5-4 to TRBJ2-7; weak D call: TRBD2 (6 bases). V shed 3 bases and J shed 4 bases, with 14 bases lying between them. Looked up from germline, CDR1 is SGHNT and CDR2 is YYREEE (reference sequence). CDR3 size: 14 residues. The CDR3 loop reads CASSSGDVQYEQYF. CDR3 DNA: TGTGCCAGCAGCTCGGGGGACGTACAGTACGAGCAGTACTTC.

Written as DNA, the CDR3 is TGCGCCAGCAGAGGGACAGGGTCACCAGAAAAACTGTTTTTT. Translating it yields CASRGTGSPEKLFF. This sequence joins TRBV5-1 and TRBJ1-4, with TRBD1 matching 9 bases. After removal of 5 bases from V and 8 bases from J, the junction contained 7 bases not matched to a gene. The germline V gene has CDR1 SGHRS and CDR2 YFSETQ. The CDR3 is 14 residues long.

The chain joins TRBV28 to TRBJ2-7, with TRBD1 matching over 7 bases. There are 15 residues in the CDR3. The germline CDR1 and CDR2 sequences are MDHEN and SYDVKM. After removal of 4 bases from V and 0 bases from J, the junction contained 6 bases not matched to a gene. CDR3 residues: CASSSQGVPSYEQYF. CDR3 nucleotide sequence: TGTGCCAGCAGTTCCCAGGGGGTACCCTCCTACGAGCAGTACTTC.

This chain connects TRBV5-1 to TRBJ1-1, with D unclear. The CDR3 covers 12 residues. V dropped 5 bases and J dropped 12 bases, with 17 bases sitting between them. The germline V gene has CDR1 SGHRS and CDR2 YFSETQ. CDR3 loop: CASRIGSERPFF. The DNA of the CDR3 is TGCGCCAGCAGAATAGGGTCAGAGAGGCCTTTCTTT.

The gene calls are TRBV28 and TRBJ1-2; 9 nucleotides line up with TRBD1. Germline V CDR1 and CDR2: MDHEN, SYDVKM. J lost 4 bases, V lost 6 bases, and 6 bases had no gene match. The CDR3 covers 14 residues. The CDR3 coding sequence is TGTGCCAGCAGGAGGGACAGGGTTGGCTATGGCTACACCTTC. Protein sequence: CASRRDRVGYGYTF.

The chain combines TRBV9 with TRBJ2-2, with 7 bases lining up with TRBD1. The germline V gene encodes CDR1 SGDLS and CDR2 YYNGEE. The CDR3 length is 15 residues. Trimming took 2 bases from V and 6 from J; bases not matched to a gene: 7. In DNA, the CDR3 is TGTGCCAGCAGCGTTCAAAACAGGGGATCCGGGGAGCTGTTTTTT. It encodes CASSVQNRGSGELFF.

The V and J genes are TRBV19 and TRBJ2-3; 7 positions match TRBD2. Germline values: CDR1 LNHDA, CDR2 SQIVND (reference sequence). This CDR3 contains 15 residues. V was pared by 6 bases and J by 2 bases, with 8 bases of the junction left unmatched. CDR3 coding DNA: TGTGCCAGTAGCAATAGCGGGTGGGACACAGATACGCAGTATTTT. This translates into CASSNSGWDTDTQYF.

This clone was picked up a small number of times. DNA for the CDR3: TGTGCCAGCAGCTTAAACGGCGGCAATCAGCCCCAGCATTTT. Translated, it gives CASSLNGGNQPQHF. The V call is TRBV7-9, the J call TRBJ1-5; D remains ambiguous. The CDR3 is 14 amino acids. V lost 2 bases to trimming and J lost 2 bases, with 7 bases between them. The germline V gene has CDR1 SEHNR and CDR2 FQNEAQ (reference sequence).

This sequence joins TRBV14 and TRBJ1-2; 7 bases line up with TRBD1. The V and J ends lost 7 bases and 6 bases, in that order; junction bases with no gene match: 8. The CDR3 has 13 amino acids. Looked up from germline, CDR1 is SGHDN and CDR2 is FVKESK. The CDR3 DNA sequence: TGTGCCAGCAAGGGGGACAGCCCCAATGGCTACACCTTC. Encoded protein: CASKGDSPNGYTF.

The CDR3 coding sequence is TGCGCCAGCAGCTTGGACAGGGTAGGGAACACTGAAGCTTTCTTT. Translating gives CASSLDRVGNTEAFF. V is TRBV5-1 and J is TRBJ1-1; D might be TRBD1 (6 bases). This CDR3 is built from 15 residues. V was cut by 0 bases and J by 1 base, with 10 bases left in between. From germline, CDR1 is SGHRS and CDR2 YFSETQ.

The chain joins TRBV11-2 to TRBJ1-4; 9 bases fit TRBD1. Trimming at V came to 3 bases and at J to 7 bases, leaving 9 bases not matched to a gene. This CDR3 contains 16 residues. From germline, CDR1 is SGHAT and CDR2 FQNNGV. CDR3 region: CASSFTRGQGGEKLFF. The CDR3 DNA reads as TGTGCCAGCAGCTTCACCCGGGGACAGGGAGGTGAAAAACTGTTTTTT.

Notes on this clone: Other DNA sequences in the same sample also yield this CDR3. The rearrangement links TRBV18 to TRBJ1-1; unclear D gene. Germline V gene data show CDR1 as KGHSH and CDR2 as LQKENI. The CDR3 has 13 amino acids. V lost 2 bases, J lost 1 base, and 5 bases lay in between. The CDR3 region has the DNA TGTGCCAGCTCACCAGAAGGGAACACTGAAGCTTTCTTT. Protein: CASSPEGNTEAFF.

Comment on this clone: The sample has other DNA sequences that encode this CDR3 too. The chain uses TRBV28 and TRBJ2-3; 15 positions match TRBD2. Unmatched junction bases numbered 5, after V lost 7 bases and J lost 3 bases. The CDR3 length is 16 residues. From germline, CDR1 is MDHEN and CDR2 SYDVKM. The CDR3 region is CASTKGLAGGTDTQYF. The CDR3 DNA reads TGTGCCAGCACCAAGGGACTAGCGGGAGGTACAGATACGCAGTATTTT.

V gene TRBV4-2 combines with J gene TRBJ2-1; no clear D gene. The CDR3 runs to 16 residues. Looked up from germline, CDR1 is LGHNA and CDR2 is YNFKEQ. The V gene lost 0 bases and the J gene lost 3 bases, with 12 bases spanning the gap. CDR3 residues: CASSQDAGAYYNEQFF. In nucleotides, the CDR3 is TGTGCCAGCAGCCAAGACGCCGGAGCCTACTACAATGAGCAGTTCTTC.

The rearrangement joins TRBV10-3 to TRBJ1-5, with D unclear. V lost 0 bases and J 0 bases, leaving 12 bases between the germline ends. Germline CDR1 reads ENHRY; CDR2 reads SYGVKD. The length of the CDR3 is 17 residues. The CDR3 DNA reads TGTGCCATCAGTGAGTCAATGGGTAGGAATAGCAATCAGCCCCAGCATTTT. This gives the protein CAISESMGRNSNQPQHF.

CDR3 sequence reads: CASSQWTGPNTGELFF. CDR3 in DNA: TGTGCCAGCAGCCAATGGACGGGACCGAACACCGGGGAGCTGTTTTTT. The chain employs TRBV16 and TRBJ2-2; D is possibly TRBD1 or TRBD2 (5 bases each). CDR3 length equals 16 residues. The germline CDR1 and CDR2 sequences are KGHSY and FQNENV. V lost 1 base, J lost 0 bases, and 9 bases lay in between.

This chain connects TRBV7-8 to TRBJ1-2; D uncertain. CDR3 length: 13 amino acids. V lost 0 bases, J lost 2 bases, and 4 bases lay in between. The germline CDR1 and CDR2 sequences are SGHVS and FQNEAQ. CDR3 sequence reads: CASSLAGNYGYTF. In DNA form, the CDR3 reads TGTGCCAGCAGCTTAGCAGGGAACTATGGCTACACCTTC.

This chain uses TRBV27 with TRBJ2-5; the match to TRBD2 covers 12 bases. Germline loops: CDR1 MNHEY, CDR2 SMNVEV (reference sequence). The length of the CDR3 is 16 residues. V shed 5 bases, J shed 5 bases, and the junction held 9 bases outside the gene matches. The CDR3 spells CASSVRLAGVGETQYF. In nucleotides, the CDR3 is TGTGCCAGCAGTGTACGACTAGCGGGAGTGGGGGAGACCCAGTACTTC.

V gene TRBV19 combines with J gene TRBJ2-2; the D gene is possibly TRBD2 (5 bases). Germline CDR1 is LNHDA and CDR2 is SQIVND (reference sequence). The V gene lost 3 bases and the J gene lost 2 bases, with 16 bases spanning the gap. This CDR3 comprises 17 residues. The CDR3 sequence: CASSIRGPRGNTGELFF. In DNA form, the CDR3 reads TGTGCCAGTAGTATTCGGGGTCCTCGGGGAAACACCGGGGAGCTGTTTTTT.